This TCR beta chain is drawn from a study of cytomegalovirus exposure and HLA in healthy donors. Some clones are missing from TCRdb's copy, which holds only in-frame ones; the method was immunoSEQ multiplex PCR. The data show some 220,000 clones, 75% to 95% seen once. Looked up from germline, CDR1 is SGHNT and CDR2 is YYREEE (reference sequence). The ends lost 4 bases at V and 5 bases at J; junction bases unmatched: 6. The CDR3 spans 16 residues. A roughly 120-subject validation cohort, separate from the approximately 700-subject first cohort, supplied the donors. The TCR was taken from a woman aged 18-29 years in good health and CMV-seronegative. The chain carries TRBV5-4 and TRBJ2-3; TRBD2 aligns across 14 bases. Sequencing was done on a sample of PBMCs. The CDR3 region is CASSGGLAGGLDTQYF. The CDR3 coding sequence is TGTGCCAGCAGCGGCGGACTAGCGGGAGGTTTAGATACGCAGTATTTT. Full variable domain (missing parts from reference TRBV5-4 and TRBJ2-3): ETGVTQSPTHLIKTRGQQVTLRCSSQSGHNTVSWYQQALGQGPQFIFQYYREEENGRGNFPPRFSGLQFPNYSSELNVNALELDDSALYLCASSGGLAGGLDTQYFGPGTRLTVL.